This record looks at one T cell receptor (beta chain) sequence and its context. Here immunoSEQ multiplex PCR was the method, and the copy in TCRdb shows in-frame clones only, minus some. The sample shows roughly 120,000 clones, about 91% of them seen only once. The CDR3 is 15 amino acids. Germline CDR1 and CDR2: SGHRS and YFSETQ. The V and J ends lost 4 bases and 6 bases, in that order; junction bases with no gene match: 11. This entry is derived from a study of T cell responses to AZD1222 COVID-19 vaccine. This chain uses TRBV5-1 with TRBJ2-7; 9 bases map to TRBD1. Sequenced material: peripheral blood, taken on day 0 of AZD1222 vaccination. The sequence was collected from an adult in good health. CDR3 residues: CASSTDRGPSGEQYF. In DNA form, the CDR3 reads TGCGCCAGCAGCACGGACAGGGGACCATCTGGCGAGCAGTACTTC. The variable domain in full, with the rest retrieved from reference TRBV5-1 and TRBJ2-7, is KAGVTQTPRYLIKTRGQQVTLSCSPISGHRSVSWYQQTPGQGLQFLFEYFSETQRNKGNFPGRFSGRQFSNSRSEMNVSTLELGDSALYLCASSTDRGPSGEQYFGPGTRLTVT.